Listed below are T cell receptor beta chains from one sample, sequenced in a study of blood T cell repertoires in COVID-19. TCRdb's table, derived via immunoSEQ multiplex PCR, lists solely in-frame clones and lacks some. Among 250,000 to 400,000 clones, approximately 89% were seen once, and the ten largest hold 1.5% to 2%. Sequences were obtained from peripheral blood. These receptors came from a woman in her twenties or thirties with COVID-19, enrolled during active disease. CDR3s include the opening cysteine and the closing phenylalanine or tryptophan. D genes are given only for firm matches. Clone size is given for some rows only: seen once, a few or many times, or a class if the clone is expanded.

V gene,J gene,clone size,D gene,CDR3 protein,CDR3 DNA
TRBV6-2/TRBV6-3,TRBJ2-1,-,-,CASSRPYGDNEQFF,TGTGCCAGCAGTCGGCCGTATGGAGACAATGAGCAGTTCTTC
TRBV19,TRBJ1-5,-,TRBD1,CASSIRGQYSNQPQHF,TGTGCCAGTAGTATACGGGGACAGTATAGCAATCAGCCCCAGCATTTT
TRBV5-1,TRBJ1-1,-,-,CASSLDRNTEAFF,TGCGCCAGCAGCTTGGATAGGAACACTGAAGCTTTCTTT
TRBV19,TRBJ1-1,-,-,CASSAGLGLNTEAFF,TGTGCCAGTAGTGCAGGGCTCGGTTTGAACACTGAAGCTTTCTTT
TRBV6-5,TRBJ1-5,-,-,CASSYSGGNGQPQHF,TGTGCCAGCAGTTACTCGGGAGGGAATGGTCAGCCCCAGCATTTT
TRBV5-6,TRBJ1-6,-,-,CASSLEQGGWNSPLHF,TGTGCCAGCAGCTTGGAGCAGGGTGGTTGGAATTCACCCCTCCACTTT
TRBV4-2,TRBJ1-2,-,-,CASSQDWGRDGYTF,TGTGCCAGCAGCCAAGATTGGGGGCGTGATGGCTACACCTTC
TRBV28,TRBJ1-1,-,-,CASSLPGAQDTEAFF,TGTGCCAGCAGTTTGCCAGGGGCCCAGGATACTGAAGCTTTCTTT
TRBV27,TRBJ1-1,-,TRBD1,CASSLSPGQGRTEAFF,TGTGCCAGCAGTTTATCCCCGGGACAGGGGCGGACTGAAGCTTTCTTT
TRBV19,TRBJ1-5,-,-,CASSESYQPQHF,TGTGCCAGTAGTGAGAGCTATCAGCCCCAGCATTTT
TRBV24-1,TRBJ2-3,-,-,CATSDPTVRSTDTQYF,TGTGCCACCAGTGATCCTACGGTTAGGAGTACAGATACGCAGTATTTT
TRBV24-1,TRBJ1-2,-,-,CATHGANYGYTF,TGTGCCACCCACGGAGCTAACTATGGCTACACCTTC
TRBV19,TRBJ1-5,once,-,CASSREGQPQHF,TGTGCCAGCAGCAGGGAGGGTCAGCCCCAGCATTTT
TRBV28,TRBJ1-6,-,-,CASSPIQVSPLHF,TGTGCCAGCAGTCCAATACAGGTGTCACCCCTCCACTTT
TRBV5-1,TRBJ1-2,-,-,CASRGGFYGYTF,TGCGCCAGCAGGGGAGGGTTCTATGGCTACACCTTC
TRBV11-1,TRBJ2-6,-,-,CASSLTRAGANVLTF,TGTGCCAGCAGCCTGACCAGGGCTGGGGCCAACGTCCTGACTTTC
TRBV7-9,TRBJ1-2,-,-,CASSFPGRGTSYTF,TGTGCCAGCAGCTTCCCGGGCAGGGGAACTAGCTACACCTTC
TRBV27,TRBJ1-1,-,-,CASSLYGGTEAFF,TGTGCCAGCAGTTTATACGGGGGCACTGAAGCTTTCTTT
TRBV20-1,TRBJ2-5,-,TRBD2,CSARGGETQYF,TGCAGTGCAAGGGGAGGGGAGACCCAGTACTTC
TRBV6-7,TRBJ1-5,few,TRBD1,CASSYWGYRGEDSNQPQHF,TGTGCCAGCAGTTACTGGGGATACAGGGGAGAGGATAGCAATCAGCCCCAGCATTTT
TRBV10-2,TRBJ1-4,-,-,CASSESGEKLFF,TGCGCCAGCAGTGAATCAGGTGAAAAACTGTTTTTT
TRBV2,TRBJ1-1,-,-,CASTGGVNTEAFF,TGTGCCAGCACCGGCGGGGTGAACACTGAAGCTTTCTTT
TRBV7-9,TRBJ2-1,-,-,CASSAETTLYNEQFF,TGTGCCAGCAGCGCCGAAACTACCCTCTACAATGAGCAGTTCTTC
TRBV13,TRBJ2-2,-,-,CASSPVRTATGELFF,TGTGCCAGCAGCCCCGTTAGGACAGCCACCGGGGAGCTGTTTTTT
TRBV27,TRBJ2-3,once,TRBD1,CASSSGTGGTDTQYF,TGTGCCAGCAGTTCCGGGACAGGGGGCACAGATACGCAGTATTTT